A single sample gave rise to the 27 T cell receptor beta chains below, sequenced in a study of T cells in Graves' hyperthyroidism and ophthalmopathy. Amplification yielded TCR beta CDR3 regions, with RNA transcripts as the source. The primer set for the first-round RT-PCR of the TCR CDR3 was HTBI. One entry per CDR3 protein, called by TCRdb with MiXCR from the multiplex PCR reads. Here the sample spans about 340,000 distinct CDR3 sequences, 21% being singletons. Material: blood. The origin of the receptors is a woman between 50 and 59 years old with Graves' hyperthyroidism.

This clonotype was observed many times. CDR3 DNA sequence: TGTGCCAGCAGTTTAATTGAAGTAAAAGTGGGGGCCAACGTCCTGACTTTC. It specifies CASSLIEVKVGANVLTF. The chain carries TRBV28 and TRBJ2-6; D remains ambiguous. CDR1 and CDR2 from the germline V gene are MDHEN and SYDVKM. There are 17 residues in the CDR3. The V and J ends lost 2 bases and 4 bases respectively, with 15 bases between them.

In this sample, this clonotype turned up many times. The rearrangement links TRBV11-2 to TRBJ1-1, with D possibly matching TRBD1 (6 bases). This CDR3 is 14 amino acids long. Per the germline V gene, CDR1 is SGHAT and CDR2 is FQNNGV. Between the trimmed V and J ends, which lost 1 base and 7 bases, there was a span of 13 bases. The CDR3 sequence is CASSLGAGVREAFF. The DNA of the CDR3 is TGTGCCAGCAGCTTAGGGGCAGGGGTACGTGAAGCTTTCTTT.

This clonotype was seen repeatedly, ten times or more. The genes are TRBV20-1 and TRBJ2-7, with 7 bases lining up with TRBD2. The trim removed 1 base at V and 3 bases at J, leaving 6 bases unmatched. The CDR3 length is 14 residues. Germline-derived CDR1 and CDR2 are DFQATT and SNEGSKA (reference sequence). DNA of the CDR3: TGCAGTGCTAGAGTGCTAGGGAGGGTCTACGAGCAGTACTTC. It specifies CSARVLGRVYEQYF.

This clonotype has a count of ten or more. The gene calls are TRBV20-1 and TRBJ1-5, with D possibly TRBD1 on 5 matching bases. Germline CDR1 is DFQATT and CDR2 is SNEGSKA (reference sequence). This CDR3 contains 12 residues. V lost 3 bases and J lost 5, with 8 bases in between. The CDR3 coding sequence is TGCAGTGCTAGCGCGGGGGATCAGCCCCAGCATTTT. This gives the protein CSASAGDQPQHF.

In its sample, this clonotype was seen a few times. Mismatch with germline at one junction end may stem from a read error. The V gene is TRBV10-2, the J gene TRBJ1-1, with TRBD1 as a possible D gene (5 bases). Germline CDR1 reads WSHSY; CDR2 reads SAAADI. The CDR3 is 13 amino acids. CDR3 nucleotides: TGCGCCAGCCGTGACAGAATGAGCACTGAAGCTTTCTTT. Encoded protein: CASRDRMSTEAFF.

This clonotype has ten or more counts. This sequence joins TRBV7-2 and TRBJ1-2; tentative D call: TRBD1 (5 bases). This CDR3 has 19 residues. Germline CDR1 SGHTA, CDR2 FQGNSA. Trimming removed 4 bases from V and 2 bases from J, with 26 bases in between. The CDR3 nucleotides are TGTGCCAGCAGCTCGACGTATCGTTCACTCAGGGATCTGAACTATGGCTACACCTTC. Protein sequence: CASSSTYRSLRDLNYGYTF.

The sample holds many counts of this clonotype. This chain connects TRBV2 to TRBJ2-5; D is unresolved. The V and J ends lost 6 bases and 5 bases respectively, with 10 bases between them. The CDR3 length is 12 residues. The V gene's germline CDR1 is SNHLY and CDR2 FYNNEI. CDR3 loop: CASRRVLETQYF. Written as DNA, the CDR3 is TGTGCCAGCAGAAGGGTACTCGAGACCCAGTACTTC.

The sample holds one count of this clonotype. V gene TRBV12-3 or TRBV12-4 combines with J gene TRBJ2-5; 12 bases agree with TRBD2. The CDR3 spans 21 residues. Trimming took 1 base from V and 5 from J; bases not matched to a gene: 20. The CDR3 is CASSLVRRGPRLAGVDETQYF. For the CDR3, the DNA is TGTGCCAGCAGTTTAGTTCGGAGGGGGCCGCGACTAGCGGGAGTCGATGAGACCCAGTACTTC.

This sequence joins TRBV5-1 and TRBJ2-5; D not resolved. The CDR3 length is 16 residues. The V gene lost 0 bases and the J gene lost 3 bases, with 15 bases spanning the gap. Germline lookup yields CDR1 SGHRS and CDR2 YFSETQ. DNA for the CDR3: TGCGCCAGCAGCTTGGTGGTTCGTGACGGAGAAGAGACCCAGTACTTC. This gives the protein CASSLVVRDGEETQYF.

This chain links TRBV7-9 with TRBJ2-1; 10 bases are shared with TRBD2. Trimming removed 5 bases from V and 8 bases from J; junction bases left unmatched: 15. CDR1 is SEHNR, CDR2 FQNEAQ, per germline (reference sequence). CDR3 length equals 17 residues. The CDR3 region is CASSRQGLAEPLDEQFF. Here the CDR3 DNA reads TGTGCCAGCAGCCGTCAAGGACTAGCGGAGCCCTTGGATGAGCAGTTCTTC.

The rearrangement uses TRBV5-1 and TRBJ1-2, with 9 bases that match TRBD1. CDR1 and CDR2 (germline): SGHRS, YFSETQ. The CDR3 sequence is 15 residues long. With 2 bases clipped from V and 6 bases from J, the junction kept 8 bases outside the gene matches. The CDR3 nucleotides are TGCGCCAGCAGCTTCACCGGGACAGGGTCGGATGGCTACACCTTC. Translating it yields CASSFTGTGSDGYTF.

The chain employs TRBV5-1 and TRBJ2-1; D is undetermined. CDR1 and CDR2 (germline): SGHRS, YFSETQ. CDR3 length: 15 amino acids. The ends were cut back, 0 bases at V and 0 bases at J, with 7 bases in the middle. The CDR3 coding sequence is TGCGCCAGCAGCTTGGAAGTTAGCTCCTACAATGAGCAGTTCTTC. Residues: CASSLEVSSYNEQFF.

This clonotype has at least ten counts. V and J are TRBV28 and TRBJ2-3; TRBD2 agrees at 7 bases. The length of the CDR3 is 16 residues. The germline V gene encodes CDR1 MDHEN and CDR2 SYDVKM. V lost 7 bases to trimming and J lost 1 base; unmatched junction nucleotides: 11. CDR3 in amino acids: CASIRGSVRGTDTQYF. CDR3 in DNA: TGTGCCAGCATTCGCGGGAGCGTAAGAGGCACAGATACGCAGTATTTT.

This clonotype was detected many times. V usage is TRBV20-1 and J usage is TRBJ2-7, with 11 bases fitting TRBD1. With V trimmed by 2 bases and J by 2 bases, 5 bases remained unmatched. The CDR3 extends over 15 amino acids. Germline CDR1 and CDR2: DFQATT and SNEGSKA (reference sequence). The CDR3 reads CSARTGTGGAYEQYF. The CDR3 nucleotides read TGCAGTGCTAGAACCGGGACAGGGGGTGCCTACGAGCAGTACTTC.

This clonotype came up many times. The chain uses TRBV10-3 and TRBJ1-2, with D perhaps TRBD1 (6 bases). V was cut by 4 bases and J by 6 bases, with 18 bases left in between. Germline CDR1 is ENHRY and CDR2 is SYGVKD. The CDR3 totals 15 residues. DNA for the CDR3: TGTGCCATCAGTGGCGGGGGGCAGGGGTTTGATGGCTACACCTTC. Residues: CAISGGGQGFDGYTF.

V and J are TRBV25-1 and TRBJ1-5; D is ambiguous. V was pared by 2 bases and J by 4 bases, with 3 bases between. This CDR3 is built from 12 residues. CDR1 and CDR2 from the germline V gene are MGHDK and SYGVNS. In DNA, the CDR3 is TGTGCCAGCAGTGAAAGGAATCAGCCCCAGCATTTT. Protein: CASSERNQPQHF.

A few counts support this clonotype. V and J are TRBV5-4 and TRBJ1-2; TRBD1 matches at 7 bases. CDR1 is SGHNT, CDR2 YYREEE, per germline (reference sequence). The CDR3 totals 18 residues. Trimming took 0 bases from V and 0 from J; bases not matched to a gene: 11. The CDR3 DNA reads TGTGCCAGCAGCTTGGGACGGGGACAGTTGAGAGCTAACTATGGCTACACCTTC. Translation gives CASSLGRGQLRANYGYTF.

The chain uses TRBV2 and TRBJ1-2; 8 bases map to TRBD1. The CDR3 is 15 residues long. CDR1 is SNHLY and CDR2 is FYNNEI in the germline V gene. The trim removed 5 bases at V and 2 bases at J, leaving 7 bases unmatched. This chain's CDR3 is CASSLGRDRNYGYTF. CDR3 nucleotides: TGTGCCAGCAGTTTAGGCCGGGACAGGAACTATGGCTACACCTTC.

This clonotype was recorded a few times. This chain joins TRBV18 and TRBJ2-5, with 8 bases identical to TRBD1. The germline V gene encodes CDR1 KGHSH and CDR2 LQKENI. With V trimmed by 6 bases and J by 5 bases, 14 bases remained unmatched. The CDR3 has 16 residues. The CDR3, as DNA: TGTGCCAGCTCCCCCGGACAGGGACCATCGAGGGAGACCCAGTACTTC. It specifies CASSPGQGPSRETQYF.

The V call is TRBV6-5, the J call TRBJ1-3, with D unclear. There are 15 residues in the CDR3. In germline, CDR1 is MNHEY, CDR2 SVGAGI. V was pared by 2 bases and J by 3 bases, with 11 bases between. CDR3 nucleotides: TGTGCCAGCAGTTACGAGGGAATAAGTGGAAACACCATATATTTT. Its translation is CASSYEGISGNTIYF.

This clonotype was found many times. The CDR3 protein is CASSLMAGRYGYTF. The CDR3 DNA follows: TGTGCCAGCAGCCTGATGGCAGGGAGGTATGGCTACACCTTC. The chain joins TRBV7-9 to TRBJ1-2; D may be TRBD1 (5 bases). CDR3 size: 14 residues. Germline V lookup: CDR1 SEHNR, CDR2 FQNEAQ (reference sequence). V was pared by 5 bases and J by 5 bases, with 15 bases between.

This clonotype has ten or more counts. The chain recombines TRBV30 with TRBJ1-2; D remains ambiguous. Germline CDR1 is GTSNPN and CDR2 is SVGIG (reference sequence). This CDR3 is built from 13 residues. V was clipped by 1 base and J by 2 bases, with 8 bases between them. The CDR3 DNA follows: TGTGCCTGGAGTGGAATGACCAACTATGGCTACACCTTC. This sequence encodes CAWSGMTNYGYTF.

In this sample, this clonotype turned up a few times. V and J are TRBV7-2 and TRBJ1-4; D is unresolved. The V end lost 5 bases, the J end lost 0 bases, and 13 bases lay between the germline ends. CDR1 is SGHTA and CDR2 is FQGNSA in the germline V gene. This CDR3 region has 16 residues. The CDR3 nucleotides read TGTGCCAGCAGCCCTGAGCGAAGTGCAACTAATGAAAAACTGTTTTTT. This gives the protein CASSPERSATNEKLFF. Combining the CDR3 with reference TRBV7-2 and TRBJ1-4 gives the whole variable domain GAGVSQSPSNKVTEKGKDVELRCDPISGHTALYWYRQSLGQGLEFLIYFQGNSAPDKSGLPSDRFSAERTGGSVSTLTIQRTQQEDSAVYLCASSPERSATNEKLFFGSGTQLSVL.

This clonotype was counted ten times or more. The chain recombines TRBV29-1 with TRBJ1-1, with unresolved D. CDR1 and CDR2 from the germline V gene are SQVTM and ANQGSEA. The CDR3 loop spans 14 amino acids. V was clipped by 3 bases and J by 5 bases, with 16 bases between them. The CDR3 sequence: CSVDVMGLKTEAFF. The CDR3 region has the DNA TGCAGCGTTGATGTGATGGGCCTTAAGACTGAAGCTTTCTTT.

This chain uses TRBV2 with TRBJ2-1; 8 nucleotides align to TRBD2. CDR1 SNHLY and CDR2 FYNNEI come from the germline V gene. Trimming removed 6 bases from V and 8 bases from J; junction bases left unmatched: 9. The CDR3 runs 14 residues. CDR3 coding DNA: TGTGCCAGCAGGGGACTAGTGGTACAATATGAGCAGTTCTTC. As protein: CASRGLVVQYEQFF.

As regards this clonotype: This CDR3 fails to terminate in the conserved phenylalanine or tryptophan, so it likely reflects a read error. This sequence joins TRBV20-1 and TRBJ1-6; D perhaps matches TRBD1 (6 bases). Per germline, CDR1 DFQATT and CDR2 SNEGSKA (reference sequence). The CDR3 runs 13 residues. V was cut by 5 bases and J by 11 bases, with 16 bases left in between. Here the CDR3 reads CSASGTKLAPLHL. The CDR3 DNA follows: TGCAGTGCTTCCGGGACAAAATTAGCACCCCTCCACCTT.

Many counts were recorded for this clonotype. This sequence joins TRBV20-1 and TRBJ1-2, with 7 positions matching TRBD1. Germline CDR1 is DFQATT and CDR2 is SNEGSKA (reference sequence). CDR3 length: 14 residues. Trimming took 6 bases from V and 8 from J; bases not matched to a gene: 15. CDR3 region: CSAGKGTAPYGYTF. For the CDR3, the DNA is TGCAGTGCGGGAAAAGGGACAGCCCCTTACGGCTACACCTTC.